This TCR beta chain was documented in a study of beta chain features in type 1 diabetes. Study-wide results and caveats: Any role of HLA type in TCRB rearrangement remained unresolved here. Among all four CD4+ subsets, Type 1 diabetes patients had TCRB CDR3s that were moderately but significantly shorter. Among patients, naive, central memory and Treg TCRB repertoires appeared more similar than among healthy donors.

V shed 4 bases and J 6 bases; nucleotides not matched to a gene: 4. CDR1 is SGHAT, CDR2 FQNNGV, per germline. The length of the CDR3 is 15 residues. About this clone: As yet, its antigen is unknown.

The sequenced template was cDNA made from the entire isolated RNA. Assay: immunoSEQ multiplex PCR; the TCRdb copy retains only in-frame clones and omits some. This sample has 140,000 or so clones, with about 10% found just once. The sample consisted of naive CD4+ T cells from blood. This clonotype was sampled from a man aged 18 to 35 in good health. This chain links TRBV11-2 with TRBJ2-3, with TRBD2 matching 13 bases. CDR3 in amino acids: CASSYTSGGADTQYF. As DNA, the CDR3 is TGTGCCAGCAGCTATACTAGCGGGGGGGCGGATACGCAGTATTTT.